This TCR beta chain was identified during a study of T-cell reconstitution after alpha-beta-depleted transplantation in children. This clonotype was recorded a few times. Its specificity is unknown. For TCRbeta, the library was prepared with unique molecular identifiers. In TCRdb, the PCR reads were re-called with MiXCR into one record per CDR3 protein. The sample has fewer than 550,000 distinct CDR3 sequences; about 10% are singletons. Study outcomes and limitations: Reported findings indicate that, about two months after transplant, alpha-beta T cells came from several hundred expanded clones, which were derived from non-depleted graft cells.

CDR1 is MNHEY and CDR2 is SVGAGI in the germline V gene. The CDR3 is 16 residues long. Trimming took 4 bases from V and 0 from J, leaving 16 bases between them. The sequencing used PBMCs, collected before TCRalphabeta/CD19-depleted stem cell transplant. The chain employs TRBV6-5 and TRBJ2-7; D is possibly TRBD1 (6 bases). This receptor was obtained from a child aged 2-15 years with inherited bone marrow failure, due to receive a stem cell transplant. The CDR3 is CASSLLAGTTSYEQYF. The DNA of the CDR3 is TGTGCCAGCAGTTTATTGGCCGGGACAACCTCCTACGAGCAGTACTTC.